The clone carrying this T cell receptor beta chain was seen only once. The sample is drawn from a study of CD8 T cells in Susac syndrome. Roughly 0.5 to 1 ug RNA was reverse transcribed with random hexamers. TCRdb re-analysed the immunoSEQ multiplex PCR reads in MiXCR, keeping a single row per CDR3 protein. The table lists about 250,000 distinct CDR3 sequences, 93% of them singletons, with 0.055% to 0.075% in the top ten. This CDR3 has 12 amino acids. V was trimmed by 1 base and J by 6 bases, leaving 7 bases between them. The chain couples TRBV12-3 or TRBV12-4 to TRBJ2-7; D gene ambiguous. Sequencing input: CD4+ T cells from PBMCs. This receptor was identified in a human donor with multiple sclerosis. CDR3 in DNA: TGTGCCAGCAGTTTAGAAAGGGCCGAGCAGTACTTC. Its translation is CASSLERAEQYF.